A single sample gave rise to the 31 T cell receptor beta chains below, sequenced in a study of cytomegalovirus exposure and HLA in healthy donors. With 60 Vbeta and 13 Jbeta primers, the PCR was carried out. Clones were sequenced by immunoSEQ multiplex PCR, and TCRdb holds only the in-frame ones, with some missing. The sample has 150,000 to 200,000 clones, 65% to 85% seen once; the top ten hold around 6.1%. Material: PBMCs. These receptor sequences come from a woman aged 25 to 45 in good health and CMV-seropositive.

The chain uses TRBV19 and TRBJ2-7; D call uncertain. Trimming took 4 bases from V and 0 from J, leaving 10 bases between them. This CDR3 has 14 residues. Germline loops: CDR1 LNHDA, CDR2 SQIVND (reference sequence). DNA for the CDR3: TGTGCCAGTAGTAGCAGCGCCAGCTCCTACGAGCAGTACTTC. This sequence encodes CASSSSASSYEQYF.

This chain connects TRBV7-9 to TRBJ1-3; D is uncertain. Trimming pared 3 bases from V and 0 bases from J, leaving 12 bases between. The CDR3 consists of 16 residues. Germline loops: CDR1 SEHNR, CDR2 FQNEAQ (reference sequence). The CDR3 loop is CASSFLSGSSGNTIYF. CDR3 nucleotide sequence: TGTGCCAGCAGCTTTTTGTCGGGGAGCTCTGGAAACACCATATATTTT. The full variable domain, with the rest looked up from reference TRBV7-9 and TRBJ1-3, is DTGVSQNPRHKITKRGQNVTFRCDPISEHNRLYWYRQTLGQGPEFLTYFQNEAQLEKSRLLSDRFSAERPKGSFSTLEIQRTEQGDSAMYLCASSFLSGSSGNTIYFGEGSWLTVV.

The rearrangement joins TRBV2 to TRBJ2-5; D might be TRBD2 (6 bases). V lost 11 bases, J lost 4 bases, and 17 bases lay in between. Germline CDR1 is SNHLY and CDR2 is FYNNEI. The CDR3 totals 13 residues. Here the CDR3 DNA reads TGTGCCGGCGTTCGACTAGTTGGAGAGACCCAGTACTTC. It encodes CAGVRLVGETQYF.

The V and J genes are TRBV18 and TRBJ2-7; D ambiguous. The CDR3 extends over 13 amino acids. Germline V gives CDR1 KGHSH, CDR2 LQKENI. The V gene lost 6 bases and the J gene lost 7 bases, with 16 bases spanning the gap. The CDR3 spells CASSLEILGEQYF. As DNA, the CDR3 is TGTGCCAGCTCCCTCGAGATCCTTGGTGAGCAGTACTTC.

The J gene is TRBJ1-4, the V gene TRBV11-2; TRBD1 matches 8 bases. Germline V lookup: CDR1 SGHAT, CDR2 FQNNGV. The V gene end was trimmed by 3 bases and the J gene end by 8 bases; junction bases not matched to a gene: 8. There are 15 residues in the CDR3. The CDR3 spells CASSLVQGAWEKLFF. DNA for the CDR3: TGTGCCAGCAGCTTGGTCCAGGGGGCATGGGAAAAACTGTTTTTT.

V gene TRBV5-4 combines with J gene TRBJ1-2, with D uncertain. This CDR3 has 15 amino acids. Trimming removed 2 bases at V and 0 bases at J, with 11 bases between. Germline CDR1 is SGHNT and CDR2 is YYREEE (reference sequence). CDR3: CASSFARRANYGYTF. The CDR3 nucleotides read TGTGCCAGCAGCTTCGCACGGAGAGCTAACTATGGCTACACCTTC.

This chain uses TRBV5-1 with TRBJ2-3; TRBD2 is a possible D gene (6 bases). The length of the CDR3 is 15 residues. Germline CDR1 reads SGHRS; CDR2 reads YFSETQ. With 5 bases removed from V and 1 base from J, the gap between germline ends came to 14 bases. The CDR3 DNA reads TGCGCCAGCAGAAAGGAGGGCCTAGGCACAGATACGCAGTATTTT. Its protein is CASRKEGLGTDTQYF.

The chain employs TRBV27 and TRBJ1-2; perhaps TRBD1 as D (6 bases). This CDR3 spans 15 amino acids. The V gene's germline CDR1 is MNHEY and CDR2 SMNVEV (reference sequence). Trimming removed 6 bases from V and 7 bases from J, with 21 bases in between. CDR3 nucleotides: TGTGCCAGCAGCCCTTTAAGGGGGACTATAGGTGGCTACACCTTC. This encodes CASSPLRGTIGGYTF.

This rearrangement joins TRBV2 to TRBJ1-5; 11 nucleotides line up with TRBD1. CDR3 size: 14 residues. The V gene end was trimmed by 9 bases and the J gene end by 6 bases; junction bases not matched to a gene: 7. CDR1 and CDR2 from the germline V gene are SNHLY and FYNNEI. CDR3 sequence reads: CASSRDRGFQPQHF. For the CDR3, the DNA is TGTGCCAGTAGCCGGGACAGGGGGTTTCAGCCCCAGCATTTT. The whole variable domain, remainder taken from reference TRBV2 and TRBJ1-5, is EPEVTQTPSHQVTQMGQEVILRCVPISNHLYFYWYRQILGQKVEFLVSFYNNEISEKSEIFDDQFSVERPDGSNFTLKIRSTKLEDSAMYFCASSRDRGFQPQHFGDGTRLSIL.

The gene calls are TRBV7-2 and TRBJ1-5, with D uncertain. This CDR3 has 15 amino acids. Trimming left V 2 bases short and J 2 bases short, with 10 bases between. In germline, CDR1 is SGHTA, CDR2 FQGNSA. The CDR3 DNA reads TGTGCCAGCAGCTTACGGGGAGGCGGCAATCAGCCCCAGCATTTT. This translates into CASSLRGGGNQPQHF.

The chain joins TRBV5-4 to TRBJ2-1; 7 bases line up with TRBD2. Trimming at V came to 2 bases and at J to 4 bases, leaving 6 bases not matched to a gene. Germline V CDR1 and CDR2: SGHNT, YYREEE (reference sequence). The CDR3 is made up of 15 amino acids. The CDR3 DNA reads TGTGCCAGCAGCTTATTCGCGGGGGAATACAATGAGCAGTTCTTC. It translates to CASSLFAGEYNEQFF. The full variable domain, completed using reference TRBV5-4 and TRBJ2-1, is ETGVTQSPTHLIKTRGQQVTLRCSSQSGHNTVSWYQQALGQGPQFIFQYYREEENGRGNFPPRFSGLQFPNYSSELNVNALELDDSALYLCASSLFAGEYNEQFFGPGTRLTVL.

The V call is TRBV11-2, the J call TRBJ1-1; D perhaps matches TRBD1 (5 bases). Per the germline V gene, CDR1 is SGHAT and CDR2 is FQNNGV. Trimming removed 1 base from V and 5 bases from J, with 14 bases in between. CDR3 size: 15 residues. The CDR3 DNA follows: TGTGCCAGCAGCTTAGTGGGGACTGCCCGGACTGAAGCTTTCTTT. Translation: CASSLVGTARTEAFF.

The chain combines TRBV5-1 with TRBJ2-6; 8 bases match TRBD1. The ends lost 4 bases at V and 2 bases at J; junction bases unmatched: 17. The CDR3 is 20 residues long. Per the germline V gene, CDR1 is SGHRS and CDR2 is YFSETQ. The CDR3 nucleotides read TGCGCCAGCAGCCGGTCGGGACAGGTTCTGGTAGGCGCTGGGGCCAACGTCCTGACTTTC. It is translated as CASSRSGQVLVGAGANVLTF.

The rearrangement links TRBV27 to TRBJ1-2, with D unclear. Trimming removed 3 bases from V and 0 bases from J, with 5 bases in between. Germline V gene lookup returns CDR1 MNHEY and CDR2 SMNVEV (reference sequence). The CDR3 runs 13 residues. The CDR3 is CASSLFANYGYTF. The CDR3 DNA follows: TGTGCCAGCAGTTTGTTCGCTAACTATGGCTACACCTTC.

This clone was counted a single time. This chain uses TRBV13 with TRBJ1-2; no clear D gene. The CDR3 covers 15 residues. The V end was cut by 0 bases, the J end by 4 bases, with 12 bases between. Per germline, CDR1 PRHDT and CDR2 FYEKMQ (reference sequence). The CDR3 DNA reads as TGTGCCAGCAGCTTAGGTGGCCTAGAGGGCTATGGCTACACCTTC. Its translation: CASSLGGLEGYGYTF.

CDR3 sequence (DNA): TGCGCCAGCAGCCCAGGACACTACGAGCAGTACTTC. Translating it yields CASSPGHYEQYF. V usage is TRBV5-1 and J usage is TRBJ2-7; possible D gene TRBD1, 5 bases. The germline gives CDR1 SGHRS, CDR2 YFSETQ. The CDR3 runs to 12 residues. Trimming took 4 bases from V and 3 from J, leaving 8 bases between them.

CDR3 loop: CASSFGTGGNTEAFF. CDR3 sequence (DNA): TGTGCCAGCAGTTTTGGGACAGGGGGGAACACTGAAGCTTTCTTT. The chain couples TRBV27 to TRBJ1-1; 11 bases are shared with TRBD1. This CDR3 region has 15 residues. With V trimmed by 3 bases and J by 1 base, 1 base remained unmatched. The germline V gene has CDR1 MNHEY and CDR2 SMNVEV (reference sequence).

CDR3 nucleotide sequence: TGCGCCAGCAGCTTGGGAGACATGAACACTGAAGCTTTCTTT. It specifies CASSLGDMNTEAFF. The rearrangement links TRBV5-1 to TRBJ1-1; no reliable D call. This CDR3 has 14 residues. Germline CDR1 reads SGHRS; CDR2 reads YFSETQ. V was cut by 0 bases and J by 0 bases, with 6 bases left in between.

The chain carries TRBV5-4 and TRBJ2-5; 7 bases are shared with TRBD1. Germline V gives CDR1 SGHNT, CDR2 YYREEE (reference sequence). Trimming cost V 1 base and J 2 bases; bases outside gene matches: 8. CDR3 length equals 16 residues. CDR3 region: CASSLPGTASQETQYF. Here the CDR3 DNA reads TGTGCCAGCAGCTTGCCTGGGACAGCGAGTCAAGAGACCCAGTACTTC.

This rearrangement joins TRBV10-3 to TRBJ2-7; D is perhaps TRBD2 (5 bases). Between the trimmed V and J ends, which lost 3 bases and 3 bases, there was a span of 6 bases. The CDR3 has 12 amino acids. Germline assignment: CDR1 ENHRY and CDR2 SYGVKD. The CDR3 loop is CAISDRDYEQYF. The CDR3 region has the DNA TGTGCCATCAGTGACCGGGACTACGAGCAGTACTTC.

The V call is TRBV11-2, the J call TRBJ2-3, with TRBD1 matching over 8 bases. Per the germline V gene, CDR1 is SGHAT and CDR2 is FQNNGV. This CDR3 comprises 17 residues. Losses at the gene ends were 0 bases for V and 1 base for J; bases not matched to a gene: 6. CDR3 amino acids: CASSLDISGQGTDTQYF. DNA for the CDR3: TGTGCCAGCAGCTTAGACATTTCGGGACAGGGCACAGATACGCAGTATTTT.

In regard to this clone: This sample includes further DNA sequences coding for the same CDR3. J is TRBJ2-7 and V is TRBV5-1; TRBD1 matches at 8 bases. The germline CDR1 and CDR2 sequences are SGHRS and YFSETQ. The V and J ends lost 5 bases and 4 bases, in that order; junction bases with no gene match: 5. This CDR3 has 13 amino acids. The CDR3 reads CASSLTGGYEQYF. CDR3 bases: TGCGCCAGCAGTTTAACAGGGGGTTACGAGCAGTACTTC.

This clone has a handful of counts. V usage is TRBV10-3 and J usage is TRBJ1-1, with a possible D match to TRBD1 (6 bases). From germline, CDR1 is ENHRY and CDR2 SYGVKD. V dropped 8 bases and J dropped 1 base, with 14 bases sitting between them. The CDR3 length is 14 residues. For the CDR3, the DNA is TGTGCCATCGGCAGAACAGGGCAGAACACTGAAGCTTTCTTT. Its protein product is CAIGRTGQNTEAFF.

The chain employs TRBV5-6 and TRBJ1-2; 8 bases map to TRBD1. The CDR3 runs 18 residues. Germline assignment: CDR1 SGHDT and CDR2 YYEEEE. V dropped 1 base and J dropped 3; count of bases not matched to a gene: 14. This CDR3 reads CASSLSRGLLFVDYGYTF. The CDR3 DNA reads as TGTGCCAGCAGCTTGAGCAGGGGGCTGCTGTTTGTCGACTATGGCTACACCTTC.

V usage is TRBV7-6 and J usage is TRBJ2-1; D is unclear. The V gene lost 2 bases and the J gene lost 6 bases, with 11 bases spanning the gap. The CDR3 has 14 residues. Per germline, CDR1 SGHVS and CDR2 FNYEAQ. CDR3 nucleotide sequence: TGTGCCAGCAGCTTAATGAACTTCCCCAATGAGCAGTTCTTC. Translated: CASSLMNFPNEQFF.

The gene calls are TRBV7-3 and TRBJ2-7; maybe TRBD2 (5 bases). In germline, CDR1 is SGHTA, CDR2 FQGTGA. The V end was cut by 6 bases, the J end by 5 bases, with 14 bases between. CDR3 length equals 13 residues. CDR3 sequence (DNA): TGTGCCAGCAGTAGAGGGATATTCGACGAGCAGTACTTC. It translates to CASSRGIFDEQYF. The complete variable domain, with remaining parts taken from reference TRBV7-3 and TRBJ2-7, reads GAGVSQTPSNKVTEKGKYVELRCDPISGHTALYWYRQSLGQGPEFLIYFQGTGAADDSGLPNDRFFAVRPEGSVSTLKIQRTERGDSAVYLCASSRGIFDEQYFGPGTRLTVT.

The chain has TRBV7-9 and TRBJ2-1, with D possibly being TRBD2 (6 bases). V dropped 8 bases and J dropped 4 bases, with 15 bases sitting between them. This CDR3 region has 14 residues. Germline CDR1 reads SEHNR; CDR2 reads FQNEAQ (reference sequence). The CDR3 sequence is CASAGQGIYNEQFF. Here the CDR3 DNA reads TGTGCCAGCGCGGGGCAGGGAATATACAATGAGCAGTTCTTC.

The chain recombines TRBV29-1 with TRBJ1-5; 7 bases agree with TRBD1. CDR1 is SQVTM and CDR2 is ANQGSEA in the germline V gene. CDR3 size: 13 residues. Unmatched junction bases numbered 5, after V lost 6 bases and J lost 3 bases. CDR3 sequence: CSVSDRVNQPQHF. CDR3 coding DNA: TGCAGCGTAAGCGACAGGGTCAATCAGCCCCAGCATTTT. Full variable domain (rest looked up from reference TRBV29-1 and TRBJ1-5): SAVISQKPSRDICQRGTSLTIQCQVDSQVTMMFWYRQQPGQSLTLIATANQGSEATYESGFVIDKFPISRPNLTFSTLTVSNMSPEDSSIYLCSVSDRVNQPQHFGDGTRLSIL.

The CDR3 DNA sequence: TGTGCCAGCAGTCGTTCACAAAGCTACGAGCAGTACTTC. Encoded protein: CASSRSQSYEQYF. The chain links TRBV5-4 to TRBJ2-7, with D uncertain. V gave up 5 bases and J gave up 3 bases, with 12 bases separating them. Per germline, CDR1 SGHNT and CDR2 YYREEE (reference sequence). This CDR3 region has 13 residues.

This chain connects TRBV6-5 to TRBJ2-5; D gene ambiguous. The J call is in doubt because the DNA end fits TRBJ2-7 better. The length of the CDR3 is 13 residues. Germline-derived CDR1 and CDR2 are MNHEY and SVGAGI. CDR3 DNA sequence: TGTGCCAGCAGTTACCAGGTCGCCTACGAGCAGTACTTC. This gives the protein CASSYQVAYEQYF.

V and J are TRBV15 and TRBJ1-2, with D hard to call. The CDR3 runs 14 residues. Between the trimmed V and J ends, which lost 4 bases and 0 bases, there was a span of 9 bases. Looked up from germline, CDR1 is LNHNV and CDR2 is YYDKDF (reference sequence). CDR3 sequence (DNA): TGTGCCACCAGCATGGGCAGATCTAACTATGGCTACACCTTC. Translation gives CATSMGRSNYGYTF.